The T cell receptor (beta chain) under discussion was sequenced for a study of blood T cell repertoires in COVID-19. Overall study context: Acute-phase and convalescent COVID-19 samples originated in the United States, Italy and Spain. Sample material is recorded as cDNA or gDNA derived from T cells, B-cell-depleted T cells, or PBMCs.

In terms of age and location, participants ranged from roughly 18 to 95 years and lived in approximately 26 US areas. This clone showed up just a few times. The CDR3 has 14 residues. V shed 7 bases and J 1 base; nucleotides not matched to a gene: 8. Germline V gene lookup returns CDR1 SQVTM and CDR2 ANQGSEA. TCRdb's table, derived via immunoSEQ multiplex PCR, lists solely in-frame clones and lacks some. The repertoire includes under 350,000 clones, just over 85% of them detected once, and approximately 4.6% sits in the top ten. Sequencing used PBMCs or T cells enriched from blood (not recorded which). The V gene is TRBV29-1, the J gene TRBJ1-1, with 8 bases matching TRBD1. The receptor comes from a woman aged 40-49 years with acute COVID-19. The CDR3 DNA follows: TGCAGCGGCGCCAGGGGGCAGGGGAACACTGAAGCTTTCTTT. Its translation is CSGARGQGNTEAFF.